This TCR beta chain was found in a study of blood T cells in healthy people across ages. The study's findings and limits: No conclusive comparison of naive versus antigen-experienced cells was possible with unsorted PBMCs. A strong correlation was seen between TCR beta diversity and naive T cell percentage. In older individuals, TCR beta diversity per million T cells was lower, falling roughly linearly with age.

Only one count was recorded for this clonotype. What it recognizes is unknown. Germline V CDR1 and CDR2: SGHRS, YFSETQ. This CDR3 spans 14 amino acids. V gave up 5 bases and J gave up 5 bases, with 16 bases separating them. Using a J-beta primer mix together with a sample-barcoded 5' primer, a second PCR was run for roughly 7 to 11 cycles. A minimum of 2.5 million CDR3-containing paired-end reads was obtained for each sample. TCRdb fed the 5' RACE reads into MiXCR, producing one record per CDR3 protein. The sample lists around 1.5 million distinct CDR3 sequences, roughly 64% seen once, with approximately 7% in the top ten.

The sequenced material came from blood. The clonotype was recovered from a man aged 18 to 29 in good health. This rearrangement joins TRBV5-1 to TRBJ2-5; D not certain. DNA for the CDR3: TGCGCCAGCAGTACCTGGGCAGATCGGGAGACCCAGTACTTC. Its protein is CASSTWADRETQYF. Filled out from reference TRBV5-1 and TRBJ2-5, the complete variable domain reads KAGVTQTPRYLIKTRGQQVTLSCSPISGHRSVSWYQQTPGQGLQFLFEYFSETQRNKGNFPGRFSGRQFSNSRSEMNVSTLELGDSALYLCASSTWADRETQYFGPGTRLLVL.